This T cell receptor beta chain was documented in a study of naive and memory T cell subsets. Study-wide results and limits: Over 95% of naive TCR sequences appeared only once after error correction, unlike memory subsets. Gini index rose across naive, CM, EM and EMRA in CD4 and CD8. A few larger clonotypes appeared in naive repertoires, especially CD8, possibly memory cells re-expressing CD45RA. Clonotypes are single alpha or beta chains, not paired receptors.

As to this clonotype: Its antigen is unidentified.

The CDR3 is 16 residues long. Losses at the gene ends were 4 bases for V and 4 bases for J; bases not matched to a gene: 8. Germline V gene data show CDR1 as SGHRS and CDR2 as YFSETQ. The beta constant-region primer was an equimolar mix of two oligonucleotides covering TRBC1 and TRBC2. Four rounds of PCR amplified the ligated cDNA using nested alpha and beta constant-region primers plus SP2. The cDNA 3' end received a ligated single-stranded oligonucleotide carrying the SP2 primer and a 12-nucleotide UMI. TCRdb reanalysed the UMI-ligation and nested PCR reads using MiXCR and keeps one entry per CDR3 protein. The data show about 150,000 distinct CDR3 sequences, with approximately 22% seen just once and 0.11% held by the top ten.

This TCR was recovered from a human donor in good health. The rearrangement links TRBV5-1 to TRBJ2-3; TRBD2 aligns across 11 bases. The sequenced sample consisted of naive CD4+ T cells from blood. DNA of the CDR3: TGCGCCAGCAGCCGGTCTTTAGCGGGAGGGGCAGATACGCAGTATTTT. Protein sequence: CASSRSLAGGADTQYF.